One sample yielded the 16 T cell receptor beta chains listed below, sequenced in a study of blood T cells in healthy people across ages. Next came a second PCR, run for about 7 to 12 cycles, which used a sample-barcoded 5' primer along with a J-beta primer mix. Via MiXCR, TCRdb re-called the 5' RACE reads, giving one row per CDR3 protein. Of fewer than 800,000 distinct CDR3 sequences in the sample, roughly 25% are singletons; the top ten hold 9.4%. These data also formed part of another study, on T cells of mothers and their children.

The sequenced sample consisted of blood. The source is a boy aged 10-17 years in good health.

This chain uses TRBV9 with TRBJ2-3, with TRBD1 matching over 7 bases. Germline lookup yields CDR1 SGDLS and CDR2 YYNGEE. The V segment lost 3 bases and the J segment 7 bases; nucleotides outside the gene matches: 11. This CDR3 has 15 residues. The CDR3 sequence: CASSAAGTAPNTQYF. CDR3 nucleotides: TGTGCCAGCAGCGCTGCCGGGACAGCCCCAAATACGCAGTATTTT.

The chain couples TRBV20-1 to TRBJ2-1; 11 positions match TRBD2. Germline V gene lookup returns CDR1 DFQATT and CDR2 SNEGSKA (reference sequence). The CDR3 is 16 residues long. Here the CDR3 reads CTPGLDGTSGYNEQFF. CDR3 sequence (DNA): TGCACCCCTGGGCTGGACGGGACTAGCGGCTACAATGAGCAGTTCTTC.

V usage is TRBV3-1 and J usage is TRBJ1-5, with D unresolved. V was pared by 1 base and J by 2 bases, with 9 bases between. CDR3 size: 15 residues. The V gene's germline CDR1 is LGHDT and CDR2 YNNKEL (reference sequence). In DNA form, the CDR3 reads TGTGCCAGCAGCCAAGGGGTGGCGGGCAATCAGCCCCAGCATTTT. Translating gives CASSQGVAGNQPQHF.

The CDR3 DNA follows: TGTGCCAGCTCCCCCTACAGTTTAGAGCACACTGAAGCTTTCTTT. Translating gives CASSPYSLEHTEAFF. The chain couples TRBV27 to TRBJ1-1; D is unresolved. The CDR3 covers 15 residues. Germline V gene sequence: CDR1 MNHEY, CDR2 SMNVEV (reference sequence). V lost 8 bases and J 3 bases, leaving 19 bases between the germline ends.

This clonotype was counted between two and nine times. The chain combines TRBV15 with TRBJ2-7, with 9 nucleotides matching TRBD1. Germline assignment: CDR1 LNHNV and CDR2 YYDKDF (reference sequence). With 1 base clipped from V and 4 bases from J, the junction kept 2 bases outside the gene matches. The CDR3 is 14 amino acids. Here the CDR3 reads CATSRADRGYEQYF. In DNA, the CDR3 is TGTGCCACCAGCAGAGCGGACAGGGGTTACGAGCAGTACTTC.

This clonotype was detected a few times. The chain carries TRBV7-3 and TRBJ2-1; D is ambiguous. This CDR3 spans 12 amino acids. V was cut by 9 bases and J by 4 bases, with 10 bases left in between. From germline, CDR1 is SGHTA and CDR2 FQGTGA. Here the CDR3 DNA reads TGTGCCAGGGACCCCGTATACAATGAGCAGTTCTTC. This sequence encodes CARDPVYNEQFF. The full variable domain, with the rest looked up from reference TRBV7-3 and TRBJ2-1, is GAGVSQTPSNKVTEKGKYVELRCDPISGHTALYWYRQSLGQGPEFLIYFQGTGAADDSGLPNDRFFAVRPEGSVSTLKIQRTERGDSAVYLCARDPVYNEQFFGPGTRLTVL.

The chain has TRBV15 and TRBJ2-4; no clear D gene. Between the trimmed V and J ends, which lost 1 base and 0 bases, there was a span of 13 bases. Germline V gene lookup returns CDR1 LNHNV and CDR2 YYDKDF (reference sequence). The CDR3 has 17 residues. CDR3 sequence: CATSRGKNSGAKNIQYF. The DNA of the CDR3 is TGTGCCACCAGCAGAGGGAAAAACAGTGGAGCCAAAAACATTCAGTACTTC.

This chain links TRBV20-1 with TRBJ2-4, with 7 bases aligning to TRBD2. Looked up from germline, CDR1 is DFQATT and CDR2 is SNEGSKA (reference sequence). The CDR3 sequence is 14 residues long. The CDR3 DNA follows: TGCAGCGCTGCGGGAGATGGTACCAAAAACATTCAGTACTTC. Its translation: CSAAGDGTKNIQYF.

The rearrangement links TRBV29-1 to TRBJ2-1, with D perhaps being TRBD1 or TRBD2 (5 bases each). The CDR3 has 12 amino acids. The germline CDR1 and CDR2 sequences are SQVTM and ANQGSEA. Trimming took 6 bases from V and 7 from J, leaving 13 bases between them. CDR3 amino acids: CSVTGNRNEQFF. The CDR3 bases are TGCAGCGTAACGGGAAACAGGAATGAGCAGTTCTTC.

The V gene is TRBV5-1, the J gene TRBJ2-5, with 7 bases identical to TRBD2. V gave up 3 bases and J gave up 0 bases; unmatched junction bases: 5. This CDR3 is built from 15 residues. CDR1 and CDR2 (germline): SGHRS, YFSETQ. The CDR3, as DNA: TGCGCCAGCAGCTGGAGGGGACTAAACCAAGAGACCCAGTACTTC. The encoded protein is CASSWRGLNQETQYF.

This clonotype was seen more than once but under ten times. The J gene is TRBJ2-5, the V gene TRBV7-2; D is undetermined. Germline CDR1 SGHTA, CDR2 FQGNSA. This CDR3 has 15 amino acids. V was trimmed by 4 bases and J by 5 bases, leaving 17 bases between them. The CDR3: CASSSIRVVGETQYF. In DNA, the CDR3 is TGTGCCAGCAGCTCAATAAGGGTAGTAGGCGAGACCCAGTACTTC. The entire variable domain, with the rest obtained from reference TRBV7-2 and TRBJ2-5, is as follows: GAGVSQSPSNKVTEKGKDVELRCDPISGHTALYWYRQSLGQGLEFLIYFQGNSAPDKSGLPSDRFSAERTGGSVSTLTIQRTQQEDSAVYLCASSSIRVVGETQYFGPGTRLLVL.

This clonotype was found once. The CDR3 reads CASSEMALETQYF. The CDR3 nucleotides are TGTGCCAGCAGTGAAATGGCCCTGGAGACCCAGTACTTC. This chain uses TRBV25-1 with TRBJ2-5; D gene uncertain. Deletions cut 2 bases from V and 5 bases from J, with 9 bases between. CDR3 length: 13 amino acids. Germline loops: CDR1 MGHDK, CDR2 SYGVNS. Full variable domain (rest looked up from reference TRBV25-1 and TRBJ2-5): EADIYQTPRYLVIGTGKKITLECSQTMGHDKMYWYQQDPGMELHLIHYSYGVNSTEKGDLSSESTVSRIRTEHFPLTLESARPSHTSQYLCASSEMALETQYFGPGTRLLVL.

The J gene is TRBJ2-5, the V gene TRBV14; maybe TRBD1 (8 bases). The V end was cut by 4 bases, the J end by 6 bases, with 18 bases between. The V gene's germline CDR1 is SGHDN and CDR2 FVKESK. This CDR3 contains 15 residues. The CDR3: CASSLGQGLTQTQYF. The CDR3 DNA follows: TGTGCCAGCAGCCTCGGACAGGGACTAACTCAGACCCAGTACTTC. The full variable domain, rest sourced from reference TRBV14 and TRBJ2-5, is EAGVTQFPSHSVIEKGQTVTLRCDPISGHDNLYWYRRVMGKEIKFLLHFVKESKQDESGMPNNRFLAERTGGTYSTLKVQPAELEDSGVYFCASSLGQGLTQTQYFGPGTRLLVL.

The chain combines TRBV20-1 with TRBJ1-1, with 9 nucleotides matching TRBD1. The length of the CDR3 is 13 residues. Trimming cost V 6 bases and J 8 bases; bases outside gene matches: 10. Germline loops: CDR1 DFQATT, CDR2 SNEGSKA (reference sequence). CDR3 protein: CSASDRGRGEAFF. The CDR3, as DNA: TGCAGTGCCTCGGACAGGGGTCGAGGGGAAGCTTTCTTT.

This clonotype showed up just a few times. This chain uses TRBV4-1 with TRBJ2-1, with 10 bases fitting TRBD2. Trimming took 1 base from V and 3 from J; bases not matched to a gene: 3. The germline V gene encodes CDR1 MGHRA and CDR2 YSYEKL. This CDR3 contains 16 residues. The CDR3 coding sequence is TGCGCCAGCAGCCAAGTAGTAGCGGGAGGCTACAATGAGCAGTTCTTC. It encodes CASSQVVAGGYNEQFF.

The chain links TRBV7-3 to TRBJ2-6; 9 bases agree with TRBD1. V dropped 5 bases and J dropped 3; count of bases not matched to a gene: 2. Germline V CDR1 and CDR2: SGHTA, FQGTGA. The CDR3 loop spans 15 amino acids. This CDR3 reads CASSQDRGGANVLTF. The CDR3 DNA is TGTGCCAGCAGCCAGGACAGGGGTGGGGCCAACGTCCTGACTTTC. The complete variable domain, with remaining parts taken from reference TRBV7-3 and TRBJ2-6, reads GAGVSQTPSNKVTEKGKYVELRCDPISGHTALYWYRQSLGQGPEFLIYFQGTGAADDSGLPNDRFFAVRPEGSVSTLKIQRTERGDSAVYLCASSQDRGGANVLTFGAGSRLTVL.